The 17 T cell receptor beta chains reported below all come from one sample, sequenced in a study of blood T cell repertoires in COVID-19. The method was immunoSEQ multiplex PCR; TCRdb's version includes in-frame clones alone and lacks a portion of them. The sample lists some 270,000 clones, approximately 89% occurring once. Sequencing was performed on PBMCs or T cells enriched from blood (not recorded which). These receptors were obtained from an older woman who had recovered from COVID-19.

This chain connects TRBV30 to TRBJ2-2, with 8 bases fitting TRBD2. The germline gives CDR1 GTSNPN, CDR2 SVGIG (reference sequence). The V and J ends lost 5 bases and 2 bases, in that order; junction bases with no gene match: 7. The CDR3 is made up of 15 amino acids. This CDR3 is CAWGKAGANTGELFF. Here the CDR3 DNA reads TGTGCCTGGGGGAAAGCGGGGGCCAACACCGGGGAGCTGTTTTTT.

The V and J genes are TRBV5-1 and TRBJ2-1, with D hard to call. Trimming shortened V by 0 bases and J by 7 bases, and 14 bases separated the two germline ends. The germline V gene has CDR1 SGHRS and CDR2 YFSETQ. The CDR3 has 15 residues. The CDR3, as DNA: TGCGCCAGCAGCTTGGCCCCATCTATCGGGAATGAGCAGTTCTTC. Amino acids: CASSLAPSIGNEQFF.

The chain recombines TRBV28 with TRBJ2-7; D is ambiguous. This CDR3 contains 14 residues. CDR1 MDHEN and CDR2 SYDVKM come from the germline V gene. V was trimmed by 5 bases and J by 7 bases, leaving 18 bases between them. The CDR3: CASSPRILPGEQYF. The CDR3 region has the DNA TGTGCCAGCAGTCCCCGAATACTCCCGGGTGAGCAGTACTTC.

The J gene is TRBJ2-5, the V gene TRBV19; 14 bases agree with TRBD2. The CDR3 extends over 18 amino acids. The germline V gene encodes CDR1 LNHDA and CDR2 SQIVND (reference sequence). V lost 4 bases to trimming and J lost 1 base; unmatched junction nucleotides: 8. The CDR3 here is CASSKGTSGRTLQETQYF. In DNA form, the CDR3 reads TGTGCCAGTAGTAAGGGGACTAGCGGGAGAACACTCCAAGAGACCCAGTACTTC.

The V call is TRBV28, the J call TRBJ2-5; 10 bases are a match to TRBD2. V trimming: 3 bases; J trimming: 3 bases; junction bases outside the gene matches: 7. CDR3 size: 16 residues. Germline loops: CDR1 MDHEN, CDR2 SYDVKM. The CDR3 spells CASSFPPGLAKETQYF. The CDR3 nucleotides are TGTGCCAGCAGTTTCCCCCCGGGACTAGCGAAAGAGACCCAGTACTTC.

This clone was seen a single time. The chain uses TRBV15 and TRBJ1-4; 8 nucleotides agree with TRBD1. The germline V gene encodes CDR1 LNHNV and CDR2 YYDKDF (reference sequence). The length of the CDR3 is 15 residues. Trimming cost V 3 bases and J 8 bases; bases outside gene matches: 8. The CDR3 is CATSSRETGDEKLFF. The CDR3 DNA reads TGTGCCACCAGCAGTCGTGAGACAGGGGACGAAAAACTGTTTTTT.

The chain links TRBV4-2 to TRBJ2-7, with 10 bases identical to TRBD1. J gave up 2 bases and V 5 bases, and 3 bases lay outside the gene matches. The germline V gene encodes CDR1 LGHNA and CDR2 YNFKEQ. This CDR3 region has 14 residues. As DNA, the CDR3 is TGTGCCAGCAGCATCGACAGGGGGCCCTACGAGCAGTACTTC. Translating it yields CASSIDRGPYEQYF.

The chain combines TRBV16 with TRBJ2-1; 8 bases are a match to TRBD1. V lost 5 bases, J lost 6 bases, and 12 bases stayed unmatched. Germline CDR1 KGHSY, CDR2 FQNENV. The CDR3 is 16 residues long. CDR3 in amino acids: CASSFFQGADINEQFF. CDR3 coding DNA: TGTGCCAGCAGCTTTTTCCAGGGGGCCGACATCAATGAGCAGTTCTTC.

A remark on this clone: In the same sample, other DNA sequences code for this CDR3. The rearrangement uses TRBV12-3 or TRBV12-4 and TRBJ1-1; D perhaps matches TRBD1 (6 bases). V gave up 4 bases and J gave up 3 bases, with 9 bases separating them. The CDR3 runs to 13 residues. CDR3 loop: CASSSQGDTEAFF. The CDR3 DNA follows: TGTGCCAGCAGTTCACAGGGCGACACTGAAGCTTTCTTT.

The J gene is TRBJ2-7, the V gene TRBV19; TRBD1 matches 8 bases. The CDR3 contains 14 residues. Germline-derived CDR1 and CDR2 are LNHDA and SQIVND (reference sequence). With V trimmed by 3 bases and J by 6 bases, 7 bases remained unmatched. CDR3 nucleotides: TGTGCCAGTAGTATCCGTGGACAGGGCGGCGAGCAGTACTTC. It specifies CASSIRGQGGEQYF.

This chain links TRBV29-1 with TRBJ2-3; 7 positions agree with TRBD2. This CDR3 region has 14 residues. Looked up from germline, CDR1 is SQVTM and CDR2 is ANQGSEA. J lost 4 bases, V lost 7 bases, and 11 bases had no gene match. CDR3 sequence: CSELAPRYADTQYF. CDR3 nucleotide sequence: TGCAGCGAACTAGCGCCGAGGTACGCAGATACGCAGTATTTT.

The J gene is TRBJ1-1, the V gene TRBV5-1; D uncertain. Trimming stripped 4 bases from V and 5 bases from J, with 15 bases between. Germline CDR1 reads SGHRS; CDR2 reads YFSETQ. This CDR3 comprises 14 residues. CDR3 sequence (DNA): TGCGCCAGCAGCCCACAGATAGCGGAGACTGAAGCTTTCTTT. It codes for CASSPQIAETEAFF.

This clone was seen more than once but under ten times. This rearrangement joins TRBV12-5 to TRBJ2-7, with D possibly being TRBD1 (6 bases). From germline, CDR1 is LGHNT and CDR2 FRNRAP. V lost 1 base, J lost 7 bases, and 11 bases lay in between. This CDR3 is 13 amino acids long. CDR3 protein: CASGLEQGTEQYF. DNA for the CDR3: TGTGCTAGTGGTTTGGAACAGGGTACGGAGCAGTACTTC.

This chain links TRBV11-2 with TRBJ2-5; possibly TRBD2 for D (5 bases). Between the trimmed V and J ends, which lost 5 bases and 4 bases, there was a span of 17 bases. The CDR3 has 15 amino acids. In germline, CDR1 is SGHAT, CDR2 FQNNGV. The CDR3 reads CASSRQGSIGETQYF. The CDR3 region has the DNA TGTGCCAGCAGCCGCCAAGGGAGCATCGGAGAGACCCAGTACTTC.

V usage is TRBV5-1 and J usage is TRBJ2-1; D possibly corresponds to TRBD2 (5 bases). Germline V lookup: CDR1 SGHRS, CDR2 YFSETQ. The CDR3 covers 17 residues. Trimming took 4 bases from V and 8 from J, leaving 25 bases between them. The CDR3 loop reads CASSRGLGPPLGDEQFF. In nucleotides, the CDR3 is TGCGCCAGCAGCCGAGGTCTTGGTCCCCCTCTCGGGGATGAGCAGTTCTTC.

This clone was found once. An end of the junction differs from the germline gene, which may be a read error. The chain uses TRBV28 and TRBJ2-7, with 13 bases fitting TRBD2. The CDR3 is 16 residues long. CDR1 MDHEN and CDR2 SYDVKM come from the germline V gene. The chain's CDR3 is CASSLVGLAGARNTLF. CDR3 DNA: TGTGCCAGCAGTTTAGTAGGACTAGCGGGGGCCCGAAATACCCTCTTC.

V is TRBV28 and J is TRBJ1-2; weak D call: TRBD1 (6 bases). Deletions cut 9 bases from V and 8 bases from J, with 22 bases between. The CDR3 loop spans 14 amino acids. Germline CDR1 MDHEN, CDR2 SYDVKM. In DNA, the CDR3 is TGTGCCAGTAGGGACACGACCGTATTTGTCGGCTACACCTTC. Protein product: CASRDTTVFVGYTF.